The clone carrying this TCR beta chain was counted a few times. The sample originates from a study of response to subunit inactivated influenza vaccine. TCRdb reprocessed the RT-PCR reads via MiXCR and lists one record per CDR3 protein. The sample consists of fewer than 750,000 distinct CDR3 sequences, approximately 15% of them appearing once. The CDR3 runs 14 residues. V was shortened by 0 bases and J by 4 bases, with 12 bases between the two germline ends. CDR1 and CDR2 from the germline V gene are DFQATT and SNEGSKA (reference sequence). The receptor's source is a man aged 45-60 years who received an inactivated influenza vaccine. The chain couples TRBV20-1 to TRBJ1-2, with D hard to call. The specimen comprised PBMCs from blood, sampled approximately 13 days after vaccination. The CDR3 sequence: CSARDATGSYGYTF. The CDR3 DNA reads as TGCAGTGCTAGAGATGCGACGGGATCCTATGGCTACACCTTC.